The present TCR beta chain was sequenced within a study of T cells expressing NK-cell markers. After re-calling the 5' RACE reads, TCRdb lists one entry per CDR3 protein, DNA absent. Its clone listing holds roughly 350,000 distinct CDR3 sequences. The specimen was blood T cells: a sorted CD56 or NKG2C T cell subset, CD4+ or CD8+ T cells, or bulk PBMC T cells (not recorded which). This TCR came from a man aged 18-69 years in good health.

CDR3: CASSDVAGGLNEQFF. The V call is TRBV12-3 or TRBV12-4, the J call TRBJ2-1; TCRdb's D call of TRBD2 is untestable without DNA. The CDR3 length is 15 residues.